Listed below are T cell receptor beta chains from one sample, sequenced in a study of long-term antiretroviral therapy in people with HIV. Method: immunoSEQ multiplex PCR; TCRdb's copy keeps in-frame clones and lacks some. The repertoire holds roughly 20,000 clones, with more than 75% as singletons. The sample consisted of unsorted PBMCs, taken 2.3 years after starting antiretroviral therapy. The source of these receptors is a man between 60 and 75 years old with HIV. The CDR3 runs from the conserved cysteine through the conserved F or W. A D gene is named only where the DNA matches it firmly. Where a row states a size, it is once, few, many or the class of an expanded clone; other rows omit it.

TRBV29-1,TRBD2,TRBJ2-3,-,CSVEFSSGGRTDTQYF,TGCAGCGTTGAATTTTCCTCGGGAGGGAGGACAGATACGCAGTATTTT
TRBV5-1,-,TRBJ1-3,once,CASSLWDAGNTIYF,TGCGCCAGCAGCCTCTGGGACGCAGGAAACACCATATATTTT
TRBV9,-,TRBJ2-1,-,CASSAEGGTVFNEQFF,TGTGCCAGCAGCGCGGAAGGGGGGACAGTATTCAATGAGCAGTTCTTC
TRBV29-1,TRBD1,TRBJ1-4,-,CSVGQVDNEKLFF,TGCAGCGTGGGACAGGTGGATAATGAAAAACTGTTTTTT
TRBV5-6,-,TRBJ1-5,-,CASSLRQVDNQPQHF,TGTGCCAGCAGCTTGAGACAGGTGGACAATCAGCCCCAGCATTTT
TRBV27,TRBD1,TRBJ2-1,-,CASSETGATYNEQFF,TGTGCCAGCAGTGAGACAGGGGCTACTTACAATGAGCAGTTCTTC
TRBV6-5,-,TRBJ2-6,-,CATYLGAGANVLTF,TGTGCCACCTACTTAGGGGCGGGGGCCAACGTCCTGACTTTC
TRBV4-3,-,TRBJ2-3,-,CASSQDSSTDTQYF,TGCGCCAGCAGCCAAGATTCCAGCACAGATACGCAGTATTTT
TRBV18,-,TRBJ2-1,-,CASSPARGEGGINNEQFF,TGTGCCAGCTCACCCGCCCGGGGTGAGGGAGGCATAAACAATGAGCAGTTCTTC
TRBV6-1,-,TRBJ1-2,-,CASSEEAGNYGYTF,TGTGCCAGCAGTGAAGAGGCGGGGAACTATGGCTACACCTTC
TRBV7-3,-,TRBJ2-2,-,CASSLPSTGELFF,TGTGCCAGCAGCTTACCCAGCACCGGGGAGCTGTTTTTT
TRBV15,-,TRBJ2-7,-,CATSRLSSGIYEQYF,TGTGCCACCAGCAGATTATCATCAGGGATTTACGAGCAGTACTTC
TRBV4-1,TRBD1,TRBJ2-7,-,CASSQDPGTGLDEQYF,TGCGCCAGCAGCCAAGACCCCGGGACAGGGCTCGACGAGCAGTACTTC
TRBV5-6,-,TRBJ2-1,-,CASSWDGGGQFF,TGTGCCAGCAGCTGGGATGGCGGTGGGCAGTTCTTC
TRBV11-2,-,TRBJ1-1,-,CASSLGVNTEAFF,TGTGCCAGCAGCTTGGGGGTAAACACTGAAGCTTTCTTT
TRBV7-6,-,TRBJ1-2,once,CASSLNDNGYTF,TGTGCCAGCAGCTTAAACGACAATGGCTACACCTTC
TRBV10-1,-,TRBJ2-1,-,CASSRVGRIDEQFF,TGCGCCAGCTCCAGGGTCGGACGTATCGATGAGCAGTTCTTC
TRBV5-1,-,TRBJ1-1,-,CASSLAGFLTEAFF,TGCGCCAGCAGCTTGGCGGGGTTTCTCACTGAAGCTTTCTTT
TRBV7-9,-,TRBJ1-6,-,CASSSRVLLSPLHF,TGTGCCAGCAGCTCACGAGTTCTCTTATCACCCCTCCACTTT
TRBV9,-,TRBJ2-1,-,CASSDQGSSYNEQFF,TGTGCCAGCAGCGACCAGGGTAGCTCCTACAATGAGCAGTTCTTC
TRBV2,-,TRBJ1-6,-,CASSESAGYSPLHF,TGTGCCAGCAGTGAGTCCGCAGGGTATTCACCCCTCCACTTT
TRBV29-1,TRBD1,TRBJ2-6,-,CSVEDRAGGTGANVLTF,TGCAGCGTTGAAGATCGGGCAGGGGGTACTGGGGCCAACGTCCTGACTTTC
TRBV9,TRBD2,TRBJ2-1,-,CASSVRLAGGISYNEQFF,TGTGCCAGCAGCGTCAGGCTAGCGGGGGGGATATCCTACAATGAGCAGTTCTTC
TRBV5-4,TRBD2,TRBJ2-1,-,CASSLAAPNSGSMFDEQFF,TGTGCCAGCAGCTTGGCAGCTCCAAATAGCGGGAGTATGTTCGATGAGCAGTTCTTC
TRBV27,-,TRBJ2-1,-,CASSLRGAYNEQFF,TGTGCCAGCAGTTTACGGGGGGCATACAATGAGCAGTTCTTC
TRBV6-5,-,TRBJ2-7,few,CASSRQGNDEQYF,TGTGCCAGCAGCCGCCAGGGTAACGACGAGCAGTACTTC
TRBV2,-,TRBJ2-2,-,CASSVRFGAGELFF,-
TRBV11-2,-,TRBJ2-1,-,CASSLDSGRYNEQFF,TGTGCCAGCAGCTTAGATAGCGGACGTTACAATGAGCAGTTCTTC
TRBV27,-,TRBJ1-2,-,CASSLLATQDGYTF,TGTGCCAGCAGTTTATTGGCGACCCAGGATGGCTACACCTTC
TRBV19,-,TRBJ1-3,-,CASSSYREASGNTIYF,TGTGCCAGTAGTAGTTACAGGGAGGCGTCGGGAAACACCATATATTTT
TRBV30,-,TRBJ1-1,-,CAWSVSRNTEAFF,TGTGCCTGGAGTGTATCCCGGAACACTGAAGCTTTCTTT
TRBV5-1,-,TRBJ2-5,-,CASSPGTPKGTQYF,TGCGCCAGCAGCCCCGGGACTCCGAAAGGGACCCAGTACTTC
TRBV5-1,TRBD1,TRBJ2-6,-,CASSRPDRAGANVLTF,TGCGCCAGCAGCCGACCCGACAGGGCTGGGGCCAACGTCCTGACTTTC
TRBV13,TRBD2,TRBJ2-5,-,CASSFERGVQETQYF,TGTGCCAGCAGCTTTGAACGGGGGGTCCAAGAGACCCAGTACTTC
TRBV5-1,TRBD2,TRBJ2-3,-,CASSLLRGGQDTQYF,TGCGCCAGCAGCCTTCTCCGGGGGGGCCAAGATACGCAGTATTTT
TRBV5-1,-,TRBJ1-5,-,CASSLDGASRPNQPQHF,TGCGCCAGCAGCTTGGATGGAGCCAGTCGTCCCAATCAGCCCCAGCATTTT
TRBV5-1,-,TRBJ1-2,-,CASSFGGLGYGYTF,TGCGCCAGCAGCTTCGGGGGACTGGGCTATGGCTACACCTTC
TRBV18,TRBD1,TRBJ1-2,once,CASSPRGIGYGYTF,TGTGCCAGCTCACCCAGGGGGATTGGCTATGGCTACACCTTC
TRBV4-3,-,TRBJ1-5,once,CASSQEWDRDQPQHF,TGCGCCAGCAGCCAAGAGTGGGACCGCGATCAGCCCCAGCATTTT
TRBV11-2,-,TRBJ2-3,-,CASSLDSGNWADTQYF,TGTGCCAGCAGCTTAGATAGCGGAAATTGGGCAGATACGCAGTATTTT
TRBV25-1,-,TRBJ1-1,-,CASSEPRGTEAFF,TGTGCCAGCAGTGAACCGAGGGGCACTGAAGCTTTCTTT
TRBV7-2,-,TRBJ2-1,-,CASSPESGTYNEQFF,TGTGCCAGCAGCCCCGAATCAGGGACCTACAATGAGCAGTTCTTC
TRBV6-4,TRBD2,TRBJ2-1,-,CASSATSGGANEQFF,TGTGCCAGCAGTGCGACTAGCGGGGGGGCCAATGAGCAGTTCTTC
TRBV7-2,TRBD1,TRBJ2-4,-,CASSSRDRVIGTKNIQYF,TGTGCCAGCAGCTCCCGGGACAGGGTGATCGGAACCAAAAACATTCAGTACTTC